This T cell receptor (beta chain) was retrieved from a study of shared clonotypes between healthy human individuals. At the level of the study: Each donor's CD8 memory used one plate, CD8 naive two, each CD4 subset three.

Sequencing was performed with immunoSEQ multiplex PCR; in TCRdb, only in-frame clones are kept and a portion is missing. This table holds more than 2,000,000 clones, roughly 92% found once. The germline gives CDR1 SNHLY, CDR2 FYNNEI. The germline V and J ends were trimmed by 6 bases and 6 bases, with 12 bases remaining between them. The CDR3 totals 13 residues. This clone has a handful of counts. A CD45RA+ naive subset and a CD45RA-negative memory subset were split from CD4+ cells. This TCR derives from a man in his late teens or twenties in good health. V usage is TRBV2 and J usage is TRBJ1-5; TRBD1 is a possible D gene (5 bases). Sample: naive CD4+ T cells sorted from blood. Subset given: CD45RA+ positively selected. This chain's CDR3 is CASSPLGVQPQHF. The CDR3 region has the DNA TGTGCCAGCAGCCCGTTAGGGGTTCAGCCCCAGCATTTT.